Detailed here is one T cell receptor beta chain. The protocol was immunoSEQ multiplex PCR, while the TCRdb copy is restricted to in-frame clones and leaves out a portion. The data show 760,000 or so clones, just over 95% seen once. V shed 3 bases, J shed 4 bases, and the junction held 7 bases outside the gene matches. This CDR3 contains 14 residues. From germline, CDR1 is SGDLS and CDR2 YYNGEE. Terminally differentiated effector memory CD45RA+ cells were excluded from the naive CD8 cells, which were CD45RO-negative and positively selected for CCR7. This entry belongs to a study of shared clonotypes between healthy human individuals.

Sequenced sample: naive CD8+ T cells sorted from blood. This TCR was sampled from a man aged 30 to 39 in good health. The chain employs TRBV9 and TRBJ2-7, with 7 nucleotides matching TRBD1. The CDR3: CASSATGDEYEQYF. For the CDR3, the DNA is TGTGCCAGCAGCGCCACAGGGGACGAATACGAGCAGTACTTC.